The clone carrying this T cell receptor (beta chain) has only one observation. The antigen is not known. The PCR was carried out with 60 Vbeta primers and 13 Jbeta primers. This table comes from immunoSEQ multiplex PCR, and its TCRdb copy is limited to in-frame clones, with some not included. The repertoire holds more than 95,000 clones, with roughly 80% as singletons. These data come from a study of cytomegalovirus exposure and HLA in healthy donors. General study findings and limits: V- and J-gene trimming in TCR beta was tied to a missense DCLRE1C variant by an analysis performed later. The likely origin of a cluster of highly shared sequence variants was a sequencing artifact. The study labeled under 200 TCR beta chains cytomegalovirus-associated.

CDR3 length equals 17 residues. CDR1 and CDR2 (germline): SGHTA, FQGNSA. Trimming took 5 bases from V and 5 from J, leaving 24 bases between them. This receptor was taken from a man younger than 45 in good health and CMV-seropositive. The V gene is TRBV7-2, the J gene TRBJ1-2, with a weak D call TRBD1 (5 bases). The sample was PBMCs. The CDR3 sequence is CASSLKGLGLPQYGYTF. DNA of the CDR3: TGTGCCAGCAGCCTAAAAGGTTTGGGGCTGCCGCAATATGGCTACACCTTC.